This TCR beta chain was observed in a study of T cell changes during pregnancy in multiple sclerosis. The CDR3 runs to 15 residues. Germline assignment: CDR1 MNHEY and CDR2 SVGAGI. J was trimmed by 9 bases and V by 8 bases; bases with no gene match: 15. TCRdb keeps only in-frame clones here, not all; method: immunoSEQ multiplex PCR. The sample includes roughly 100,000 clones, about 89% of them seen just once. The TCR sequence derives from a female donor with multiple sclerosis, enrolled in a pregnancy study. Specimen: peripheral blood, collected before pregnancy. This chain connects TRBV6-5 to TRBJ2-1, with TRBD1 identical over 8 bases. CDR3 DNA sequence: TGTGCCAGCGGGGGCGGGACAGGCACTATCGCTGAGCAGTTCTTC. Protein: CASGGGTGTIAEQFF.